This T cell receptor beta chain came from a study of response to subunit inactivated influenza vaccine. Findings and caveats of the study: Authors suggested seasonal influenza vaccinations each recruit few new T cells.

TCRdb analysed the RT-PCR reads with MiXCR anew, one entry per CDR3 protein. The sample lists under 500,000 distinct CDR3 sequences; roughly 9.7% were seen once. Turning to this clonotype: The target antigen is unknown.

The CDR3 runs to 18 residues. J gave up 7 bases and V 1 base, and 13 bases lay outside the gene matches. From germline, CDR1 is MDHEN and CDR2 SYDVKM. The source material was PBMCs from blood, sampled 45 days after vaccination. The J gene is TRBJ1-5, the V gene TRBV28, with 10 bases that match TRBD1. This sequence originates from a man aged 50 or older who received an inactivated influenza vaccine. CDR3 coding DNA: TGTGCCAGCAGTTTATCGGTCGGACTCGGGACAGGGGACCAGCCCCAGCATTTT. Translated: CASSLSVGLGTGDQPQHF.